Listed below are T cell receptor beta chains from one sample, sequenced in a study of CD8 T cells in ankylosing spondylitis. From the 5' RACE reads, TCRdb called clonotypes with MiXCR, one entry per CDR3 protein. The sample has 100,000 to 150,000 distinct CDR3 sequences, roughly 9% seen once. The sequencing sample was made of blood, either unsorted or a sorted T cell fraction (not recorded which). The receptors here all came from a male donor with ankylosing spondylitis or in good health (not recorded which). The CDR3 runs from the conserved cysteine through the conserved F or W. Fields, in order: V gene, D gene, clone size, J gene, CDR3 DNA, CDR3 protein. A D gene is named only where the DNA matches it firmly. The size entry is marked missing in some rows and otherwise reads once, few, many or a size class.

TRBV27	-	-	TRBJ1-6	TGTGCCAGCAGAGAGTTACAGGCTCCCGGGACCCTCCACTTT	CASRELQAPGTLHF
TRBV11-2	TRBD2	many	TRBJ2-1	TGTGCCAGCAGCTTTACCGGGACTAGCGGTACAGTGACAAATGAGCAGTTCTTC	CASSFTGTSGTVTNEQFF
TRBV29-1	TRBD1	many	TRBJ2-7	TGCAGCGTTGGGGCGACAGGGGCCTACGAGCAGTACTTC	CSVGATGAYEQYF
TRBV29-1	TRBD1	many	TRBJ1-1	TGCAGCGTTTACAAGGGACAGGGTGCCACTGAAGCTTTCTTT	CSVYKGQGATEAFF
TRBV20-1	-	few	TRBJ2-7	TGCAGTGCTAGAGGCCCCGCAGGGGTAGCCTACGAGCAGTACTTC	CSARGPAGVAYEQYF
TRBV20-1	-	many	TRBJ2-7	TGCAGTGCTCTTCTAGGAAACCTGTACGAGCAGTACTTC	CSALLGNLYEQYF
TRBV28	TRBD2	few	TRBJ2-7	TGTGCCAGCAGTCCCATAGGACTAGCGGGGGCCCCCTACGAGCAGTACTTC	CASSPIGLAGAPYEQYF
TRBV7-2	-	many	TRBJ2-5	TGTGCCAGCAGCTTAGGTACAGGGACGGTGACCCAGTACTTC	CASSLGTGTVTQYF
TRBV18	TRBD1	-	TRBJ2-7	TGTGCCAGCTCCCGGACCGGGACAGGGATCTACGAGCAGTACTTC	CASSRTGTGIYEQYF
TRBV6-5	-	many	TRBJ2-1	TGTGCCAGCAGTTACCAGGGACCAGTGAGCTATAAAAATGAGCAGTTCTTC	CASSYQGPVSYKNEQFF
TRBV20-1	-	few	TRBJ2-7	TGCAGTGCCCCATCACCCTACGAGCAGTACTTC	CSAPSPYEQYF
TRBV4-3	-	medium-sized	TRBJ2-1	TGCGCCAGCAGCCAAGATTGGATCTCCTACAATGAGCAGTTCTTC	CASSQDWISYNEQFF
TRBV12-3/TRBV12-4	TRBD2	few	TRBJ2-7	TGTGCCAGCAGTTCCTCGTACCGACTAGCGGGAGTTAGGTACGAGCAGTACTTC	CASSSSYRLAGVRYEQYF
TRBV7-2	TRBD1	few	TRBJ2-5	TGTGCCAGCAGTCAGGACAGGGGACACCAAGAGACCCAGTACTTC	CASSQDRGHQETQYF
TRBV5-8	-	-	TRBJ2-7	TGTGCCAGCGGCTTGTCCCAAAGTGGCTACGAGCAGTACTTC	CASGLSQSGYEQYF
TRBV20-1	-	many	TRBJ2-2	TGCAGTGCTAGAGTGCAGGCGGTCACCGGGGAGCTGTTTTTT	CSARVQAVTGELFF
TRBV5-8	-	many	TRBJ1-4	TGTGCCAGCAGCCCTTCGGCTTGGCTTGGTAATGAAAAACTGTTTTTT	CASSPSAWLGNEKLFF
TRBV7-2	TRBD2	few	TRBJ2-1	TGTGCCAGCAGAAAAACTAGCGGGAGCATCTATGAGCAGTTCTTC	CASRKTSGSIYEQFF
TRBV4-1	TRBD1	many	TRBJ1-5	TGCGCCAGCAGCCAAGATCGTTGGGACAGAGATCAGCCCCAGCATTTT	CASSQDRWDRDQPQHF
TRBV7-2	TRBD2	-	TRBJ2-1	TGTGCCAGCAGCTTAGCGGGACTAGTACGGAATGAGCAGTTCTTC	CASSLAGLVRNEQFF
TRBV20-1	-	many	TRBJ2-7	TGCAGTGCTAGAGATGCAGGGTCCCACGAGCAGTACTTC	CSARDAGSHEQYF
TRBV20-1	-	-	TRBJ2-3	TGCAGTGCTAGAGATTCGGGGGTTCGAACAGATACGCAGTATTTT	CSARDSGVRTDTQYF
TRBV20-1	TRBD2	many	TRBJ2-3	TGCAGTGCTAATGGGGCTAGCGGGAGGGTGGATACGCAGTATTTT	CSANGASGRVDTQYF
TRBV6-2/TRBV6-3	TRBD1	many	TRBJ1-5	TGTGCCAGCAGTCCTACAGGGGGCTTAAGCAATCAGCCCCAGCATTTT	CASSPTGGLSNQPQHF
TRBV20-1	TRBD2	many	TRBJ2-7	TGCAGTGCTGTATGGGGACCCTCGGGAGGAGCGGAGCAGTACTTC	CSAVWGPSGGAEQYF
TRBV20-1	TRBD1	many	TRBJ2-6	TGCAGTGCTAGCCATAACAGGGGGACTGGGGCCAACGTCCTGACTTTC	CSASHNRGTGANVLTF
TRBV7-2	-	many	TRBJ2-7	TGTGCCAGCAGCTGGACGGGAATTTACGAGCAGTACTTC	CASSWTGIYEQYF
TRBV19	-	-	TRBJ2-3	TGTGCCAGTAGAGGGGCGCAAAGCACAGATACGCAGTATTTT	CASRGAQSTDTQYF
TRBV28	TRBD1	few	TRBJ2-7	TGTGCCAGCAATGGGGACAGGAGAATAAAACCTTCCTACGAGCAGTACTTC	CASNGDRRIKPSYEQYF
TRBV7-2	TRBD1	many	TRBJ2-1	TGTGCCAGCAGCTTATATTTTGGGACAGCCCACAATGAGCAGTTCTTC	CASSLYFGTAHNEQFF
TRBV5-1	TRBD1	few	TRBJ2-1	TGCGCCAGCAGCGGGGACGGGTTGACAGGGCGGAATGAGCAGTTCTTC	CASSGDGLTGRNEQFF
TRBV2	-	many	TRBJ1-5	TGTGCCAGCAAAGGAGATCAGAATCAGCCCCAGCATTTT	CASKGDQNQPQHF
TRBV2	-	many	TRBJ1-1	TGTGCCAGCAGTGAAGCACGGGCGATGGGCGCTGAAGCTTTCTTT	CASSEARAMGAEAFF
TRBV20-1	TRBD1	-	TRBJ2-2	TGCAGTGCTAGTAGGGCCGACAGGGCGGCCACCGGGGAGCTGTTTTTT	CSASRADRAATGELFF
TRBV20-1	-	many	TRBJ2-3	TGCAGTGCCCTACTAGGAAATACGCAGTATTTT	CSALLGNTQYF
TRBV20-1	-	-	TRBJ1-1	TGCAGTGACTCGAAGCCGTGGGGGAGCACTGAAGCTTTCTTT	CSDSKPWGSTEAFF
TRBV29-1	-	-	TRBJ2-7	TGCAGCGTTTACCCGGGAATGGGGGCCTACGAGCAGTACTTC	CSVYPGMGAYEQYF
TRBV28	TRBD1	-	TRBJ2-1	TGTGCCAGCAGTTTGCGTACAGGGGGCTTCAGTAATGAGCAGTTCTTC	CASSLRTGGFSNEQFF
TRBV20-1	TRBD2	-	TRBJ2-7	TGCAGTGCTAGGAAGACTAGCGGGCGGGGTTACGAGCAGTACTTC	CSARKTSGRGYEQYF
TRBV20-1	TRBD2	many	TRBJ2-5	TGCAGTGCTACTGTGGGGGGGATAGTGGGCCAGTACTTC	CSATVGGIVGQYF
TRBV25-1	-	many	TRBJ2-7	TGTGCCAGCAGTGAAGCAGGGGTTAGGACCTACGAGCAGTACTTC	CASSEAGVRTYEQYF
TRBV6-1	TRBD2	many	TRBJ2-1	TGTGCCAGCAGTGAACCCTCCCTAGCGGAGAGGTACAATGAGCAGTTCTTC	CASSEPSLAERYNEQFF
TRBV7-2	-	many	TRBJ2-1	TGTGCCAGCAGCTTCGGTTGGGCCCCCGGGGCATATGAGCAGTTCTTC	CASSFGWAPGAYEQFF
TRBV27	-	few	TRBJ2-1	TGTGCCAGCACCGCCCCGCAGAATGAGCAGTTCTTC	CASTAPQNEQFF
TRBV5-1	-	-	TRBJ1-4	TGCGCCAGCGGCCCGGGGAGTAGGGATGAAAAACTGTTTTTT	CASGPGSRDEKLFF
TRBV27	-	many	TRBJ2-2	TGTGCCAGCAGTATCCAGTCGGGGGAGCTGTTTTTT	CASSIQSGELFF
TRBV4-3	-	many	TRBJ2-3	TGCGCCAGCAGCCAAAAGGGGACAGATACGCAGTATTTT	CASSQKGTDTQYF
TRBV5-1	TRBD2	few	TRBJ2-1	TGCGCCAGCAGCTCGACCGGGACTAGCGGGATTTATGAGCAGTTCTTC	CASSSTGTSGIYEQFF
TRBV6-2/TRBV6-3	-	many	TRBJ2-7	TGTGCCAGCAGTCGGACGGTTACCTACGAGCAGTACTTC	CASSRTVTYEQYF
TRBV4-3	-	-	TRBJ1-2	TGCGCCAGCAGCCAAGATGGCCGGACTCGACGAGGCTACACCTTC	CASSQDGRTRRGYTF
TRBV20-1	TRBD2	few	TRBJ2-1	TGCTGTGCTAGAGCCGCGACTAGCGGGAGGGCAATAAATGAGCAGTTCTTC	CCARAATSGRAINEQFF
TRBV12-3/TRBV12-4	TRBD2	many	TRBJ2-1	TGTGCCAGCAGTTTACCGAGGCGGACTAGAATTGGCAATGAGCAGTTCTTC	CASSLPRRTRIGNEQFF
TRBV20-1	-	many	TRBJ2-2	TGCAGTGCTAGAGATCCCGGACTAAGAGATGCCACCGGGGAGCTGTTTTTT	CSARDPGLRDATGELFF
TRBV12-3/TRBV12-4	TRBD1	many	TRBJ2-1	TGTGCCAGCAGTTCCTACAGGGGGCGTGGCGGTGGGAACAATGAGCAGTTCTTC	CASSSYRGRGGGNNEQFF
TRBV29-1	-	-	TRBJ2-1	TGCAGCGTTGCTAGCACCTACGCCGGTGAGCAGTTCTTC	CSVASTYAGEQFF
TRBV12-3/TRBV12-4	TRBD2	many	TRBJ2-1	TGTGCCAGCAGTCCTCCTGGGAGGGCCCTCTTCGATGAGCAGTTCTTC	CASSPPGRALFDEQFF
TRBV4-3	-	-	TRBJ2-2	TGCGCCAGCAGCCAAGGTCCTAGGGAGTCGGTCACCGGGGAGCTGTTTTTT	CASSQGPRESVTGELFF
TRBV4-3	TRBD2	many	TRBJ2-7	TGCGCCAGCAGCCAAGTTATAGGACTAGCGGGAGGTACGCACGAGCAGTACTTC	CASSQVIGLAGGTHEQYF
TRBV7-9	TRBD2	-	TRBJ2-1	TGTGCCAGCAGCTTAAGGAAGGGCGGGAGGAGGAGTGAGCAGTTCTTC	CASSLRKGGRRSEQFF